These T cell receptor beta chains were read from a single sample in a study of cytomegalovirus exposure and HLA in healthy donors. Method: immunoSEQ multiplex PCR; TCRdb's copy keeps in-frame clones and lacks some. This table holds 150,000 to 200,000 clones, around 82% found once. The sequencing input was PBMCs. The source is a boy aged 10-17 years in good health and CMV-seronegative. The CDR3 runs from the conserved cysteine through the conserved F or W. The order of the fields is J gene, V gene, clone size, D gene, CDR3 DNA, CDR3 protein. D genes are given only for firm matches. Clone size is not always given. Where it is, it says once, few, many or a class for expanded clones.

TRBJ2-7	TRBV15	NA	TRBD2	TGTGCCACCAGCAGAGATCGGGGGCTATCAGGCGCTAGCGGGACCTACGAGCAGTACTTC	CATSRDRGLSGASGTYEQYF
TRBJ2-5	TRBV6-5	few	TRBD1	TGTGCCAGCAGTTCCCAAACCGGGACAGGGGAGGTGACCCAGTACTTC	CASSSQTGTGEVTQYF
TRBJ1-6	TRBV7-2	once	NA	TGTGCCAGCAACCGGGGGAGTAATTCACCCCTCCACTTT	CASNRGSNSPLHF
TRBJ2-3	TRBV19	NA	NA	TGTGCCAGTAGTATAGCGGGGACTAGCACAGATACGCAGTATTTT	CASSIAGTSTDTQYF
TRBJ2-5	TRBV7-9	NA	TRBD2	TGTGCCAGCAGCCACGACTGGGGGCTAGCGGGGGAAGAGACCCAGTACTTC	CASSHDWGLAGEETQYF
TRBJ2-7	TRBV28	NA	TRBD2	TGTGCCAGCAGTCCTAGCGGGAGGTTCCCCTACGAGCAGTACTTC	CASSPSGRFPYEQYF
TRBJ2-6	TRBV7-9	few	NA	TGTGCCAGCAGCTTAGCCGGCTCTGGGGCCAACGTCCTGACTTTC	CASSLAGSGANVLTF
TRBJ1-4	TRBV2	once	NA	TGTGCCAGCAGTGAGGGGAGGGGGGTTAATGAAAAACTGTTTTTT	CASSEGRGVNEKLFF
TRBJ1-5	TRBV7-9	NA	NA	TGTGCCAGCAGTCTCAGCAATCAGCCCCAGCATTTT	CASSLSNQPQHF
TRBJ2-3	TRBV13	NA	NA	TGTGCCAGCAGCTTAGCGAGGAATACGCAGTATTTT	CASSLARNTQYF
TRBJ1-1	TRBV27	NA	NA	TGTGCCAGCAGCCCGGGCGCGGGTGGGAACACTGAAGCTTTCTTT	CASSPGAGGNTEAFF
TRBJ1-5	TRBV6-1	NA	NA	TGTGCCAGCAGTTTGGTAGCAAATCAGCCCCAGCATTTT	CASSLVANQPQHF
TRBJ1-6	TRBV6-6	NA	TRBD1	TGTGCCAGCAGCCAACGACGGGACAGATTCCAAAAGCCCCTCCACTTT	CASSQRRDRFQKPLHF
TRBJ2-3	TRBV5-1	NA	TRBD2	TGCGCCAGCAGCTTGGATGCGGGACTAGACACAGATACGCAGTATTTT	CASSLDAGLDTDTQYF
TRBJ2-1	TRBV19	NA	TRBD2	TGTGCCAGTAGTGACCGGCCGGTTGGACTAGGGAACAATGAGCAGTTCTTC	CASSDRPVGLGNNEQFF
TRBJ2-7	TRBV5-1	NA	TRBD1	TGCGCCAGCACATCCGGGACAGGGGGCGCAGGGGACGAGCAGTACTTC	CASTSGTGGAGDEQYF
TRBJ1-5	TRBV18	NA	NA	TGTGCCAGCTCACCTGTGCAGGGCTTCAATCAGCCCCAGCATTTT	CASSPVQGFNQPQHF
TRBJ1-1	TRBV28	NA	NA	TGTGCCAGCAGTCCTACACCGCGCGGCACTGAAGCTTTCTTT	CASSPTPRGTEAFF
TRBJ1-1	TRBV7-7	few	NA	TGTGCTAGTCCGCCCCGGGGCACTGAAGCTTTCTTT	CASPPRGTEAFF
TRBJ2-7	TRBV13	NA	TRBD1	TGTGCCAGCAGCTTAGAACAGGGACAGGGAGACGAGCAGTACTTC	CASSLEQGQGDEQYF
TRBJ1-1	TRBV28	NA	NA	TGTGCCAGCAGTTTAAATCCTGTCTATGAAGCTTTCTTT	CASSLNPVYEAFF
TRBJ2-6	TRBV7-2	NA	NA	TGTGCCAGCAGCATTCCCCAGGGGACTGGGGCCAACGTCCTGACTTTC	CASSIPQGTGANVLTF
TRBJ2-2	TRBV6-1	NA	TRBD1	TGTGCCACCGAAAGACCGGGACAGGACACCGGGGAGCTGTTTTTT	CATERPGQDTGELFF
TRBJ1-6	TRBV4-2	NA	NA	TGTGCCAGCAGGACAGACCGGGGGGAGGGCTCACCCCTCCACTTT	CASRTDRGEGSPLHF
TRBJ2-1	TRBV9	NA	TRBD1	TGTGCCAGCAGCGTAAAGGACAGGGTTAACAATGAGCAGTTCTTC	CASSVKDRVNNEQFF
TRBJ2-7	TRBV10-3	NA	NA	TGTGCCATCAGTGAGTCGATAGACTCCTACGAGCAGTACTTC	CAISESIDSYEQYF
TRBJ1-2	TRBV5-1	NA	NA	TGCGCCAGCGGCAACGGGGATTCTAACTATGGCTACACCTTC	CASGNGDSNYGYTF
TRBJ1-4	TRBV7-2	NA	TRBD1	TGTGCCAGTACCAGGGGGGTTGCGACTAATGAAAAACTGTTTTTT	CASTRGVATNEKLFF
TRBJ2-2	TRBV5-1	once	NA	TGCGCCAGCAGCTTTAGCGGCCAAGGGGTCCCCGGGGAGCTGTTTTTT	CASSFSGQGVPGELFF